This TCR beta chain was sequenced during a study of shared clonotypes between healthy human individuals. Study conclusions and caveats: Clonotypes shared by all four donors outscored non-shared clonotypes in generation probability. Large depth notwithstanding, sorted-subset sequencing proved incomplete by rarefaction.

Concerning this clone itself: Its antigen is undetermined.

CD45RO-negative, CCR7-selected cells formed the naive CD8 fraction, which excluded terminally differentiated effector memory CD45RA+ cells. The CDR3 has 12 residues. Germline loops: CDR1 MNHEY, CDR2 SMNVEV (reference sequence). Trimming pared 6 bases from V and 6 bases from J, leaving 10 bases between. Using about 190 ng DNA, 30,000 or so T cell genomes, the sorted-subset replicate PCRs were run. The table came from immunoSEQ multiplex PCR; TCRdb's copy has only in-frame clones and leaves some out. Found here are some 800,000 clones, approximately 92% of them singletons; the top ten hold less than 25%.

Sequenced sample: naive CD8+ T cells sorted from blood. This clonotype was obtained from a man aged 25-40 years in good health. V usage is TRBV27 and J usage is TRBJ2-3; no firm D call. The CDR3 sequence is CASSRPGDTQYF. CDR3 sequence (DNA): TGTGCCAGCAGCCGCCCCGGGGATACGCAGTATTTT.